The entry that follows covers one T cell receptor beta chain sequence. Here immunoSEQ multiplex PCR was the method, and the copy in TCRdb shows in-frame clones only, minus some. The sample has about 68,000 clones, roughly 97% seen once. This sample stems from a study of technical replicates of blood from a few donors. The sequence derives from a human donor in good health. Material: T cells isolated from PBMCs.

CDR3 protein: CASSLGTGSSYEQYF. In DNA, the CDR3 is TGTGCCAGCAGTTTAGGGACAGGGAGCTCCTACGAGCAGTACTTC. This rearrangement joins TRBV27 to TRBJ2-7; 9 bases align to TRBD1. Losses at the gene ends were 2 bases for V and 0 bases for J; bases not matched to a gene: 2. CDR1 MNHEY and CDR2 SMNVEV come from the germline V gene (reference sequence). The length of the CDR3 is 15 residues.